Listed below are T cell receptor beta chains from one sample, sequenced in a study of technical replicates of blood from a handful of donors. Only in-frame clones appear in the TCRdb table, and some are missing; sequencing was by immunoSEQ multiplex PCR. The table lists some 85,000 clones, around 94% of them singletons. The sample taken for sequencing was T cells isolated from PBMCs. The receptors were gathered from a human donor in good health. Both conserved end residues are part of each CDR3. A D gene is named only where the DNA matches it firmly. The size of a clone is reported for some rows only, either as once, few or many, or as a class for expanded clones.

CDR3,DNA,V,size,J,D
CASRFELDTEAFF,TGTGCCAGCCGTTTTGAGTTGGACACTGAAGCTTTCTTT,TRBV28,-,TRBJ1-1,-
CASAQTGGSYEQYF,TGCGCCAGCGCTCAGACAGGAGGCTCCTACGAGCAGTACTTC,TRBV5-1,-,TRBJ2-7,-
CASSLAGPGSQPQHF,TGTGCCAGCAGTTTGGCGGGACCAGGTTCTCAGCCCCAGCATTTT,TRBV27,-,TRBJ1-5,-
CASSAGQPGGTEAFF,TGTGCCAGCAGTGCGGGACAGCCTGGGGGCACTGAAGCTTTCTTT,TRBV2,-,TRBJ1-1,TRBD1
CASSFVSSEAFF,TGTGCCAGCAGTTTTGTCAGTTCTGAAGCTTTCTTT,TRBV28,-,TRBJ1-1,-
CATGQSGFTDTQYF,TGCGCCACCGGGCAGAGCGGCTTCACAGATACGCAGTATTTT,TRBV4-1,once,TRBJ2-3,-
CASNREGLAAYEQYF,TGTGCCAGCAATAGGGAGGGGCTAGCCGCCTACGAGCAGTACTTC,TRBV6-5,-,TRBJ2-7,TRBD2
CASSEKAEDRPYEQYF,TGTGCCAGCAGTGAAAAGGCAGAGGATCGTCCCTACGAGCAGTACTTC,TRBV25-1,-,TRBJ2-7,-
CASSEFDRGGYGYTF,TGTGCCAGCAGTGAATTCGACAGGGGAGGGTATGGCTACACCTTC,TRBV25-1,-,TRBJ1-2,TRBD1
CASRTAYRAENEQYF,TGTGCCAGCAGAACCGCATACAGGGCAGAAAACGAGCAGTACTTC,TRBV27,-,TRBJ2-7,-
CASRGTSGSPDTQYF,TGTGCCAGCAGGGGGACTAGCGGGAGCCCAGATACGCAGTATTTT,TRBV6-6,-,TRBJ2-3,TRBD2
CASSFPQGYYGYTF,TGTGCCAGCAGTTTTCCTCAGGGGTACTATGGCTACACCTTC,TRBV28,-,TRBJ1-2,-
CASSLRRTSWVDTQYF,TGTGCCAGCAGCTTGAGGAGGACCTCCTGGGTAGATACGCAGTATTTT,TRBV5-6,-,TRBJ2-3,-
CASSPSGRARDTQYF,TGTGCCAGCAGCCCCAGCGGGAGGGCCAGAGATACGCAGTATTTT,TRBV7-2,-,TRBJ2-3,TRBD2
CASSLASAGLDYGYTF,TGTGCCAGCAGCTTGGCCTCTGCGGGCTTGGACTATGGCTACACCTTC,TRBV5-4,once,TRBJ1-2,-
CASSPRTGDYEQYF,TGTGCCAGCAGTCCGAGAACGGGTGACTACGAGCAGTACTTC,TRBV27,-,TRBJ2-7,-
CASSGTGESYNEQFF,TGTGCCAGCAGCGGGACAGGGGAATCCTACAATGAGCAGTTCTTC,TRBV4-2,-,TRBJ2-1,TRBD1
CASSQDQRELENEQFF,TGCGCCAGCAGCCAAGACCAGCGGGAGCTAGAAAATGAGCAGTTCTTC,TRBV4-1,once,TRBJ2-1,TRBD2
CASSEGLAGGTYEQYF,TGCGCCAGCAGTGAGGGACTAGCGGGAGGTACCTACGAGCAGTACTTC,TRBV10-1,-,TRBJ2-7,TRBD2
CSAKGASVGQPQHF,TGCAGCGCCAAAGGGGCCTCAGTGGGCCAGCCCCAGCATTTT,TRBV29-1,-,TRBJ1-5,-
CAWKLYRAGNEKLFF,TGTGCCTGGAAATTATACAGGGCCGGGAATGAAAAACTGTTTTTT,TRBV30,-,TRBJ1-4,-
CAISEVAGGYNEQFF,TGTGCCATCAGTGAAGTGGCGGGAGGATACAATGAGCAGTTCTTC,TRBV10-3,-,TRBJ2-1,TRBD2
CASSTVAGTETQYF,TGCGCCAGCAGCACGGTAGCGGGAACAGAGACCCAGTACTTC,TRBV5-1,-,TRBJ2-5,TRBD2
CASSYSGSYGYTF,TGTGCCAGCAGTTACTCGGGGAGCTATGGCTACACCTTC,TRBV6-5,-,TRBJ1-2,-
CASSQGFSGPHGEQFF,TGCGCCAGCAGCCAGGGATTTAGCGGGCCTCATGGTGAGCAGTTCTTC,TRBV4-3,once,TRBJ2-1,TRBD2
CASRLLSWGRELADTQYF,TGTGCAAGTCGCTTACTTAGTTGGGGGCGGGAGTTGGCAGATACGCAGTATTTT,TRBV12-2,once,TRBJ2-3,-
CASAYGGPSQPQHF,TGTGCCAGCGCGTACGGGGGTCCGAGCCAGCCCCAGCATTTT,TRBV6-6,-,TRBJ1-5,-